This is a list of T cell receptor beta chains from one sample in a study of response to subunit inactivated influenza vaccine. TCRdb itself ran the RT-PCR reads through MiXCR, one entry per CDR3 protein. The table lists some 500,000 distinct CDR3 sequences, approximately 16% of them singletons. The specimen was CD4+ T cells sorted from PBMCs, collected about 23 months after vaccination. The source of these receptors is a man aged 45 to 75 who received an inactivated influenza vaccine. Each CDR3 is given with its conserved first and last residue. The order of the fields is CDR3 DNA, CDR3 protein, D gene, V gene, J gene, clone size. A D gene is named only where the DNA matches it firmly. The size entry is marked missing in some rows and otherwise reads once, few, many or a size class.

TGTGCCACCGGGGTCAGCCCCACAGATACGCAGTATTTT	CATGVSPTDTQYF	NA	TRBV24-1	TRBJ2-3	NA
TGTGCCATCAGGCCGGGCGCCGGGGAGCTGTTTTTT	CAIRPGAGELFF	NA	TRBV10-3	TRBJ2-2	NA
TGCAGTGCTAGGCGACACCTTACCGGGGAGCTGTTTTTT	CSARRHLTGELFF	NA	TRBV20-1	TRBJ2-2	few
TGTGCCAGCAGTTTAACTAGCGGGAGTCCAGATACGCAGTATTTT	CASSLTSGSPDTQYF	TRBD2	TRBV12-3/TRBV12-4	TRBJ2-3	many
TGTGCCAGCAGTTGGTCTAGCGGGAGTGCAGATACGCAGTATTTT	CASSWSSGSADTQYF	TRBD2	TRBV12-3/TRBV12-4	TRBJ2-3	NA
TGCGCCAGCAGCTTGCGCGGGAGTTACGAGCAGTACTTC	CASSLRGSYEQYF	TRBD2	TRBV12-3/TRBV12-4	TRBJ2-7	many
TGTGCCAGCAGCTTACCGGGACAAAATTCTCAGCCCCAGCATTTT	CASSLPGQNSQPQHF	NA	TRBV5-5	TRBJ1-5	few
TGTGCCATCAGTGTTGGACAGTATAGCAATCAGCCCCAGCATTTT	CAISVGQYSNQPQHF	NA	TRBV10-3	TRBJ1-5	NA
TGCAGTGCTAGAGATGGCAAATACAATCAGCCCCAGCATTTT	CSARDGKYNQPQHF	NA	TRBV20-1	TRBJ1-5	NA
TGTGCCAGCAGCTTTCCCGGGACAGGGGTTAGGGATGAAAAACTGTTTTTT	CASSFPGTGVRDEKLFF	TRBD1	TRBV11-2	TRBJ1-4	few
TGCAGCGTTGAAGGAGAAGGGAACACTGAAGCTTTCTTT	CSVEGEGNTEAFF	NA	TRBV29-1	TRBJ1-1	few
TGTGCCAGCAGCCAAGAAGACGGTGGAGGGCGGCAGCCCCAGCATTTT	CASSQEDGGGRQPQHF	NA	TRBV4-2	TRBJ1-5	NA
TGTGCCATCAGTGGGAACAGGGGGACCTCCTACGAGCAGTACTTC	CAISGNRGTSYEQYF	TRBD1	TRBV10-3	TRBJ2-7	many
TGTGCCAGCAGTCCTGGACTAGCTGTTACGCCGGTCCATGAGCAGTTCTTC	CASSPGLAVTPVHEQFF	TRBD2	TRBV27	TRBJ2-1	NA
TGTGCCAGCAGTTTCGCCCGGTCCAACACTGAAGCTTTCTTT	CASSFARSNTEAFF	NA	TRBV12-3/TRBV12-4	TRBJ1-1	NA
TGTGCCAGCAGCTTTGCCTCAGGGGCCACCGGGGAGCTGTTTTTT	CASSFASGATGELFF	NA	TRBV11-2	TRBJ2-2	NA
TGTGCCAGCAGCCGGACAGTGCTTCCCTACGAGCAGTACTTC	CASSRTVLPYEQYF	NA	TRBV14	TRBJ2-7	few
TGCAGTGCTAGTTACCCTAGCGGGCAGTTCTTC	CSASYPSGQFF	TRBD2	TRBV20-1	TRBJ2-1	few
TGTGCCAGCTCACCCAAAAGCAGCGCCGAGCAGTACTTC	CASSPKSSAEQYF	NA	TRBV18	TRBJ2-7	once
TGCAGTGCTAGGGGGCAGGGCGGTAGGAATGAGCAGTTCTTC	CSARGQGGRNEQFF	NA	TRBV20-1	TRBJ2-1	many
TGTGCCAGCAGTTTGGTAGGGGTCGGGACCGGGGAGCTGTTTTTT	CASSLVGVGTGELFF	NA	TRBV27	TRBJ2-2	many
TGTGCCAGCAGGACAGGAATCCGGGAGACCCAGTACTTC	CASRTGIRETQYF	NA	TRBV25-1	TRBJ2-5	NA
TGTGCCAGCAGCTTATCGGCAGGGGACGGGAGAGTCTCCTACGAGCAGTACTTC	CASSLSAGDGRVSYEQYF	NA	TRBV7-2	TRBJ2-7	NA
TGCGCCAGCAGCATCCAACAGGCCTCTGGGGCCAACGTCCTGACTTTC	CASSIQQASGANVLTF	NA	TRBV4-1	TRBJ2-6	NA
TGCGCCAGCAGCTTGGCAGGGGCCAACTACGAGCAGTACTTC	CASSLAGANYEQYF	NA	TRBV5-1	TRBJ2-7	many
TGTGCCAGCAGGGAGGACTCTAGCGGGCCAGATACGCAGTATTTT	CASREDSSGPDTQYF	TRBD2	TRBV12-3/TRBV12-4	TRBJ2-3	NA
TGTGCCAGCAGTTCTCAGCGGGGGGGCGAAGATACGCAGTATTTT	CASSSQRGGEDTQYF	TRBD2	TRBV6-8	TRBJ2-3	NA
TGTGCCAGCAGTTTAGCGCCTGTCGGGAACCAACAGTACTTC	CASSLAPVGNQQYF	NA	TRBV12-3/TRBV12-4	TRBJ2-7	few
TGTGCCAGCAGTTTAGAAGGGTATCAGCCCCAGCATTTT	CASSLEGYQPQHF	NA	TRBV12-3/TRBV12-4	TRBJ1-5	NA
TGTGCCAGCAGCTTGCCGCGGACGGCCGCCACCGGGGAGCTGTTTTTT	CASSLPRTAATGELFF	NA	TRBV5-5	TRBJ2-2	NA
TGTGCCAGCAGTTGGAGGACAGGGGAGGTGAACACTGAAGCTTTCTTT	CASSWRTGEVNTEAFF	TRBD1	TRBV6-2/TRBV6-3	TRBJ1-1	many
TGTGCCAGCAGTTTACAAGCGGGGGCCGACGAGCAGTACTTC	CASSLQAGADEQYF	TRBD2	TRBV12-3/TRBV12-4	TRBJ2-7	NA
TGTGCCACCAGCAGACAAAGACAGGTATACAATGAGCAGTTCTTC	CATSRQRQVYNEQFF	NA	TRBV15	TRBJ2-1	NA
TGCAGCGTATTAGGGGGCAATGAGCAGTTCTTC	CSVLGGNEQFF	NA	TRBV29-1	TRBJ2-1	NA
TGTGCCAGCAGTGGATCGGGACAGGGGGCGAGGAATGAGCAGTTCTTC	CASSGSGQGARNEQFF	TRBD1	TRBV28	TRBJ2-1	few
TGCAGTGCTAGAGATAGTAGGTTTGGGACAGGGGAGACCCAGTACTTC	CSARDSRFGTGETQYF	TRBD1	TRBV20-1	TRBJ2-5	few
TGCGCCAGCAGCCAAGATAGAGTACAGGCTAACTATGGCTACACCTTC	CASSQDRVQANYGYTF	NA	TRBV4-1	TRBJ1-2	NA
TGTGCCAGTAGCCTAAAGGCTAGCGGGAGGTGGTCCTACAATGAGCAGTTCTTC	CASSLKASGRWSYNEQFF	TRBD2	TRBV19	TRBJ2-1	NA
TGCAGCGTTGGGAACGGGGAGCTGTTTTTT	CSVGNGELFF	NA	TRBV29-1	TRBJ2-2	many
TGTGCCAGCAGTTTAGACGGCACCCAAAACATTCAGTACTTC	CASSLDGTQNIQYF	NA	TRBV28	TRBJ2-4	NA
TGTGCCAGCAGCCAGGACTATAGCGGGTCCCAGTACTTC	CASSQDYSGSQYF	TRBD2	TRBV7-9	TRBJ2-5	NA
TGTGCCATCAGTGAGTCGAATTTGGGAGTGTACGAGCAGTACTTC	CAISESNLGVYEQYF	NA	TRBV10-3	TRBJ2-7	many
TGTGCCAGCACCGGATCAACTGGGACTGAGCAGTTCTTC	CASTGSTGTEQFF	NA	TRBV12-3/TRBV12-4	TRBJ2-1	many
TGTGCCAGCAGAGAGCCCACGACCGGAAACACCATATATTTT	CASREPTTGNTIYF	NA	TRBV6-2/TRBV6-3	TRBJ1-3	few
TGTGCCAGCAGTTACTCGGGGGGTTCTGGAAACACCATATATTTT	CASSYSGGSGNTIYF	NA	TRBV6-5	TRBJ1-3	NA
TGTGCCAGCAGTTTTCTGGAGGGAACCTACGAGCAGTACTTC	CASSFLEGTYEQYF	NA	TRBV6-2/TRBV6-3	TRBJ2-7	few
TGTGCCAGCAAACGGACAGAGAACACTGAAGCTTTCTTT	CASKRTENTEAFF	NA	TRBV12-3/TRBV12-4	TRBJ1-1	NA
TGTGCCAGCACCCGGGACAGGGAAGATGAGCAGTTCTTC	CASTRDREDEQFF	TRBD1	TRBV6-1	TRBJ2-1	NA
TGTGCCAGCAGCCAGGATGGAGGGCGCGACGAGCAGTACTTC	CASSQDGGRDEQYF	NA	TRBV5-5	TRBJ2-7	few
TGTGCCAGCAGCTTCAACCCCCTAGTGAACACTGAAGCTTTCTTT	CASSFNPLVNTEAFF	NA	TRBV5-6	TRBJ1-1	NA
TGCAGTGCTGAGAAGACAGATACGCAGTATTTT	CSAEKTDTQYF	NA	TRBV20-1	TRBJ2-3	few
TGTGCCAGCAGTTACGGGACAGGGGACACCGGGGAGCTGTTTTTT	CASSYGTGDTGELFF	TRBD1	TRBV12-3/TRBV12-4	TRBJ2-2	few
TGTGCCAGTGGGGGAGGGCGGATGCGTACAGATACGCAGTATTTT	CASGGGRMRTDTQYF	TRBD2	TRBV28	TRBJ2-3	NA